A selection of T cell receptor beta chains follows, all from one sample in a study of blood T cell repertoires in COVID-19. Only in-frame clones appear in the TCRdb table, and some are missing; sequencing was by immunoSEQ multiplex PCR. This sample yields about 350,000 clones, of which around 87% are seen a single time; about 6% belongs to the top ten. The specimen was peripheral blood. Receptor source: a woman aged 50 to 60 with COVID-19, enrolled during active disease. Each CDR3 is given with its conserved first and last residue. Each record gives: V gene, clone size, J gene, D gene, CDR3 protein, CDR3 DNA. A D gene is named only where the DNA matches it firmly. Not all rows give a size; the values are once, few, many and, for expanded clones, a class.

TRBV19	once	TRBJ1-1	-	CASSKQTMNTEAFF	TGTGCCAGTAGTAAACAGACCATGAACACTGAAGCTTTCTTT
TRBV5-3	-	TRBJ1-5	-	CARPAPGGGAGNQPQHF	TGTGCCAGACCCGCACCCGGCGGGGGGGCGGGCAATCAGCCCCAGCATTTT
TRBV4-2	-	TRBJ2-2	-	CASSQGLVENTGELFF	TGTGCCAGCAGCCAAGGACTAGTTGAGAACACCGGGGAGCTGTTTTTT
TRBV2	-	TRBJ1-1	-	CASRGPGHTEAFF	TGTGCCAGCAGAGGTCCGGGACATACTGAAGCTTTCTTT
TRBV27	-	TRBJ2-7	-	CASSLSRGISYEQYF	TGTGCCAGCAGTTTGTCCAGGGGTATCTCCTACGAGCAGTACTTC
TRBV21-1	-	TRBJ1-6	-	CASSIPDPGCRSYNSPLHF	TGTGCCAGCAGCATACCAGACCCAGGGTGTCGCTCCTATAATTCACCCCTCCACTTT
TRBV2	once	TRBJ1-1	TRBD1	CASSEVGQVNTEAFF	TGTGCCAGCAGTGAGGTGGGACAGGTGAACACTGAAGCTTTCTTT
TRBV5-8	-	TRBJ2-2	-	CASSSGDWTGELFF	TGTGCCAGCAGCTCCGGGGATTGGACCGGGGAGCTGTTTTTT
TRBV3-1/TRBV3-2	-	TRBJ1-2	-	CASSQVSRGRNYGYTF	TGTGCCAGCAGCCAAGTCTCAAGGGGCCGGAACTATGGCTACACCTTC
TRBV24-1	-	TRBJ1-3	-	CATSPGGNTIYF	TGTGCCACTTCCCCGGGGGGAAACACCATATATTTT
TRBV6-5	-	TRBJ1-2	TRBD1	CASSITGGSGGGYTF	TGTGCCAGCAGTATCACAGGGGGCAGTGGGGGAGGCTACACCTTC
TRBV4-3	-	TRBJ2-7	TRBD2	CASSQDREDSYEQYF	TGCGCCAGCAGCCAAGACCGGGAGGACTCCTACGAGCAGTACTTC
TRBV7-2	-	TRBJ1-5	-	CASSLAQRNQPQHF	TGTGCCAGCAGCTTAGCACAACGCAATCAGCCCCAGCATTTT
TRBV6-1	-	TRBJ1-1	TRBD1	CASSDGTGDTEAFF	TGTGCCAGCAGTGATGGGACAGGGGACACTGAAGCTTTCTTT
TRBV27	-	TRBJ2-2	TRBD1	CASSVVRDRQGELFF	TGTGCCAGCAGTGTAGTCCGGGACAGACAGGGGGAGCTGTTTTTT
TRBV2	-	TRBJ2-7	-	CASSDGQGYEQYF	TGTGCCAGCAGTGACGGTCAGGGCTACGAGCAGTACTTC
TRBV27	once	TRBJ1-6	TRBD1	CASSQGGRGYNSPLHF	TGTGCCAGCAGTCAGGGGGGCCGGGGATATAATTCACCCCTCCACTTT
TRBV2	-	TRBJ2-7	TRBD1	CARTGDTEQYF	TGTGCCAGGACAGGGGATACCGAGCAGTACTTC
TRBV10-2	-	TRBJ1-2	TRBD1	CASSDRDRAYGYTF	TGCGCCAGCAGTGACCGGGACAGGGCTTATGGCTACACCTTC
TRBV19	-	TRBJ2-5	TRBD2	CASSISSGASQETQYF	TGTGCCAGTAGTATTTCTAGCGGAGCCAGCCAAGAGACCCAGTACTTC
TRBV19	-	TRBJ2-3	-	CASSSGISTDTQYF	TGTGCCAGTAGTAGCGGAATTAGCACAGATACGCAGTATTTT